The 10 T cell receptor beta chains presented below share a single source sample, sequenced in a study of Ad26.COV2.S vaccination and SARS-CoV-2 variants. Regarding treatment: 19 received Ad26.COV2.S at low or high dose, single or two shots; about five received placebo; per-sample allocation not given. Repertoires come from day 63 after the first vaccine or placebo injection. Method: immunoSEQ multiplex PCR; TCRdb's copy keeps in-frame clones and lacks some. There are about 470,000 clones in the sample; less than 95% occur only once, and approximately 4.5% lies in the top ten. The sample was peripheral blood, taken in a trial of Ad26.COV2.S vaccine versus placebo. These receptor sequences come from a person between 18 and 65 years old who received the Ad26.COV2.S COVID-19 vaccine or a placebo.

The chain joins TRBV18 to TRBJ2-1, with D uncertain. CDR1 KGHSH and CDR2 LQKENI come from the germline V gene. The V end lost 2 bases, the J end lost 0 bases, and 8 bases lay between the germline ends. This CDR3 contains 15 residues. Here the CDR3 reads CASSPWRSSYNEQFF. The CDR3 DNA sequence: TGTGCCAGCTCACCATGGCGTAGCTCCTACAATGAGCAGTTCTTC.

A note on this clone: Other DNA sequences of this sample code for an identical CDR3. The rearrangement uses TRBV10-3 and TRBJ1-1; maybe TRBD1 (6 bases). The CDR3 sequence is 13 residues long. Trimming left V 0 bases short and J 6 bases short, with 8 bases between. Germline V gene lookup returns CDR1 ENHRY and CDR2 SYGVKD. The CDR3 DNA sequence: TGTGCCATCAGTGAGTCGACAGGTTCTGAAGCTTTCTTT. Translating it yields CAISESTGSEAFF.

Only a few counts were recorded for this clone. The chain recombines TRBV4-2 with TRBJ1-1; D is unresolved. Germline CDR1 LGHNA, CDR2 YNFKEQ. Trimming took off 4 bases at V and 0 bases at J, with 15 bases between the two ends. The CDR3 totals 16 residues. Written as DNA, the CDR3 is TGTGCCAGCAGCCGAGCCGGTACAGATTTGAACACTGAAGCTTTCTTT. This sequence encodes CASSRAGTDLNTEAFF.

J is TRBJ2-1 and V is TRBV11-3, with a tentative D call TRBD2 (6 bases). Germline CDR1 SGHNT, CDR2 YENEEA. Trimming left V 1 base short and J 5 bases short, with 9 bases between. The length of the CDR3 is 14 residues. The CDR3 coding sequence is TGTGCCAGCAGCTTAGGGGGGGTCGACAATGAGCAGTTCTTC. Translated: CASSLGGVDNEQFF. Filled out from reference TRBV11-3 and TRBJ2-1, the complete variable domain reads EAGVVQSPRYKIIEKKQPVAFWCNPISGHNTLYWYLQNLGQGPELLIRYENEEAVDDSQLPKDRFSAERLKGVDSTLKIQPAELGDSAVYLCASSLGGVDNEQFFGPGTRLTVL.

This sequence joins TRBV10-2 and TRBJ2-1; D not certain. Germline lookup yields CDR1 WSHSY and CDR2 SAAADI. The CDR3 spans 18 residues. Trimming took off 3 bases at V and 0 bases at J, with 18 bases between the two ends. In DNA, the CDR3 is TGCGCCAGCAGTGAAACCCGGTCGGGTGAGAGCTCCTACAATGAGCAGTTCTTC. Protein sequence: CASSETRSGESSYNEQFF.

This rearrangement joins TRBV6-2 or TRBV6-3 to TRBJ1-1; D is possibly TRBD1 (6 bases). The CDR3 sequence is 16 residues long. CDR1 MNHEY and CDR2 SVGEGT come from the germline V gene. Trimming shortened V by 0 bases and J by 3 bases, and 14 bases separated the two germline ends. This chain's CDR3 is CASSYSTPSGDTEAFF. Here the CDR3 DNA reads TGTGCCAGCAGTTACTCGACCCCCTCAGGGGACACTGAAGCTTTCTTT.

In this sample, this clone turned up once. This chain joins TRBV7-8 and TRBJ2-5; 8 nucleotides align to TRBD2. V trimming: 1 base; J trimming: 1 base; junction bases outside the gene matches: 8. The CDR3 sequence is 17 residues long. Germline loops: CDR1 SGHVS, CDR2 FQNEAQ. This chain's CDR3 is CASSLVAAGELQETQYF. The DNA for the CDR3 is TGTGCCAGCAGCTTAGTAGCAGCGGGAGAACTCCAAGAGACCCAGTACTTC.

CDR3 bases: TGTGCCATCAGTGAAATGGCGCCTGGGGCCAACGTCCTGACTTTC. It translates to CAISEMAPGANVLTF. The rearrangement uses TRBV10-3 and TRBJ2-6; D uncertain. This CDR3 has 15 residues. CDR1 is ENHRY and CDR2 is SYGVKD in the germline V gene. The germline V and J ends were trimmed by 3 bases and 2 bases, with 8 bases remaining between them.

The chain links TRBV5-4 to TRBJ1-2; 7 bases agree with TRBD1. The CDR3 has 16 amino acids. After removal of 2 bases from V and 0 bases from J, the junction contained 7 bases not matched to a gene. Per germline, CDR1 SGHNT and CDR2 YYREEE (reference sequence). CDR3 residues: CASSLAGQPSNYGYTF. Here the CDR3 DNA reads TGTGCCAGCAGCTTAGCGGGACAGCCATCTAACTATGGCTACACCTTC.

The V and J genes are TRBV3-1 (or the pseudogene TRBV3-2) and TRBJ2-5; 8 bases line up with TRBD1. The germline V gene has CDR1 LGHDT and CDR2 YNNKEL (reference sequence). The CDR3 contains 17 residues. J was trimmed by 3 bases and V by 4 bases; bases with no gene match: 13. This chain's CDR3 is CASSLIFRQGIEETQYF. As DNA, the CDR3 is TGTGCCAGCAGCCTAATCTTCCGACAGGGGATTGAAGAGACCCAGTACTTC.